The clone carrying this T cell receptor (beta chain) was seen more than once but under ten times. The protocol was immunoSEQ multiplex PCR, while the TCRdb copy is restricted to in-frame clones and leaves out a portion. The sample yields 55,000 to 75,000 clones, approximately 82% seen once. The data were obtained in a study of blood T cell repertoires in COVID-19. The ends were cut back, 4 bases at V and 5 bases at J, with 14 bases in the middle. Germline loops: CDR1 SQVTM, CDR2 ANQGSEA. The CDR3 is 13 residues long. The gene calls are TRBV29-1 and TRBJ1-2; TRBD1 might be the D (5 bases). The TCR comes from a man older than 75 with active COVID-19. Sequencing was carried out using peripheral blood. CDR3 bases: TGCAGCGTTGGGGGCGGGGCGGGTTATGGCTACACCTTC. This translates into CSVGGGAGYGYTF.